This paragraph reports one TCR beta chain. This record belongs to a study of control samples from healthy donors and cancer patients. Data came from immunoSEQ multiplex PCR; TCRdb stores just in-frame clones and leaves some out. This table holds tens of thousands of clones, approximately 83% found once. Germline loops: CDR1 MNHNY, CDR2 SVGAGI (reference sequence). The length of the CDR3 is 14 residues. The V end was cut by 6 bases, the J end by 1 base, with 12 bases between. Sequencing was done on a sample of blood. The TCR was taken from a man aged 60 to 75 in good health. The chain has TRBV6-6 and TRBJ1-1; tentatively, D is TRBD1 (5 bases). Here the CDR3 reads CASSLGGGNTEAFF. CDR3 sequence (DNA): TGTGCCAGCAGCCTCGGGGGTGGGAACACTGAAGCTTTCTTT.